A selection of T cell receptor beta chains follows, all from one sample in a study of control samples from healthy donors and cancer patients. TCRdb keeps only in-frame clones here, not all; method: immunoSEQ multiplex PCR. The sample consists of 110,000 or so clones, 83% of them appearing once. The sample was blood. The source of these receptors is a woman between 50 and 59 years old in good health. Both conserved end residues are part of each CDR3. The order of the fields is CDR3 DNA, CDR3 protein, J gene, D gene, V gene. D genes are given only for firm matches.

cdr3_nt: TGTGCCAGCAGCCAGAGGGGCAGCTTTAACACCGGGGAGCTGTTTTTT
cdr3_aa: CASSQRGSFNTGELFF
j_call: TRBJ2-2
d_call: -
v_call: TRBV7-2

cdr3_nt: TGTGCCACCAGTCACGGGGACAGGGGTACAGATACGCAGTATTTT
cdr3_aa: CATSHGDRGTDTQYF
j_call: TRBJ2-3
d_call: TRBD1
v_call: TRBV24-1

cdr3_nt: TGTGCTAGCAGTCTGGGTAGCTCCTACAATGAGCAGTTCTTC
cdr3_aa: CASSLGSSYNEQFF
j_call: TRBJ2-1
d_call: -
v_call: TRBV7-7

cdr3_nt: TGCGCCAGCAGCTCGCAGGGACGGCCTGAAGCTTTCTTT
cdr3_aa: CASSSQGRPEAFF
j_call: TRBJ1-1
d_call: -
v_call: TRBV5-1

cdr3_nt: TGTGCCAGCAGCGTAGAGGGGGCTTCTGGCACAGATACGCAGTATTTT
cdr3_aa: CASSVEGASGTDTQYF
j_call: TRBJ2-3
d_call: TRBD1
v_call: TRBV9

cdr3_nt: TGTGCCAGCAGCCCCCTTTCTAGCGGGGCCCTAGGGTACAATGAGCAGTTCTTC
cdr3_aa: CASSPLSSGALGYNEQFF
j_call: TRBJ2-1
d_call: TRBD2
v_call: TRBV3-1/TRBV3-2

cdr3_nt: TGTGCCAGCAGCACCAGCGGGAGCTTCGAGACCCAGTACTTC
cdr3_aa: CASSTSGSFETQYF
j_call: TRBJ2-5
d_call: TRBD2
v_call: TRBV3-1/TRBV3-2

cdr3_nt: TGTGCCAGCAGGGCTTATGGGGGACAGGGAACTGAAGCTTTCTTT
cdr3_aa: CASRAYGGQGTEAFF
j_call: TRBJ1-1
d_call: TRBD1
v_call: TRBV27

cdr3_nt: TGTGCCAGCAGAGACTCGGACAGTTGGAAGACCCAGTACTTC
cdr3_aa: CASRDSDSWKTQYF
j_call: TRBJ2-5
d_call: -
v_call: TRBV28

cdr3_nt: TGTGCCAGCAGTCGTAGAGACATTCAGTACTTC
cdr3_aa: CASSRRDIQYF
j_call: TRBJ2-4
d_call: -
v_call: TRBV28

cdr3_nt: TGTGCCAGCAGTGGACCGGGAGGCCATAGAGGCGATGAGCAGTTCTTC
cdr3_aa: CASSGPGGHRGDEQFF
j_call: TRBJ2-1
d_call: TRBD2
v_call: TRBV11-3